The 27 T cell receptor beta chains listed next were all sequenced from one sample in a study of cytomegalovirus exposure and HLA in healthy donors (dated by TCRdb to the late 2010s). The library came from the immunoSEQ multiplex PCR assay. A mixture of 60 forward primers for TCR Vbeta segments and 13 reverse primers for TCR Jbeta segments was used in the multiplex PCR. TCRdb obtained this table from immuneACCESS and retained in-frame rearrangements with V and J assigned. These tables miss some clones; where compared with another copy, unresolved V genes account for less than half of the shortfall, and the remainder is unexplained. This sample lists 120,000 or so clones; about 80% were detected once. The top ten clonotypes cover roughly 9.2% of the sample. The material sequenced was PBMCs. The receptors derive from a female donor in good health and CMV-seropositive.

CDR3: CAWRLQGGEKLFF. CDR3 coding DNA: TGTGCCTGGAGATTACAGGGCGGGGAAAAACTGTTTTTT. The chain couples TRBV30 to TRBJ1-4, with a weak D call TRBD1 (6 bases). The CDR3 extends over 13 amino acids. Germline assignment: CDR1 GTSNPN and CDR2 SVGIG (reference sequence). Trimming stripped 3 bases from V and 8 bases from J, with 13 bases between.

The chain uses TRBV4-1 and TRBJ1-6; 8 nucleotides agree with TRBD1. CDR1 and CDR2 (germline): MGHRA, YSYEKL. This CDR3 has 17 residues. V lost 0 bases to trimming and J lost 9 bases; unmatched junction nucleotides: 10. CDR3 coding DNA: TGCGCCAGCAGCCAAGATCGTGACAGGGGAGTCCGTTCACCCCTCCACTTT. Its translation is CASSQDRDRGVRSPLHF.

The chain employs TRBV7-9 and TRBJ1-1; unclear D gene. There are 15 residues in the CDR3. Germline V gene data show CDR1 as SEHNR and CDR2 as FQNEAQ (reference sequence). V was trimmed by 0 bases and J by 10 bases, leaving 18 bases between them. The CDR3 spells CASSLALIAKRVAFF. CDR3 nucleotide sequence: TGTGCCAGCAGCTTAGCGCTTATCGCAAAGAGGGTAGCTTTCTTT.

V and J are TRBV11-2 and TRBJ1-2; the match to TRBD1 covers 9 bases. The CDR3 consists of 12 residues. Trimming removed 5 bases from V and 11 bases from J; junction bases left unmatched: 6. The germline V gene has CDR1 SGHAT and CDR2 FQNNGV. DNA for the CDR3: TGTGCCAGCAGCAGGACAGGGGCGGGGTACACCTTC. Translation gives CASSRTGAGYTF.

The gene calls are TRBV11-2 and TRBJ2-3, with TRBD2 identical over 13 bases. The CDR3 spans 18 residues. V was clipped by 3 bases and J by 0 bases; unmatched bases: 6. Germline loops: CDR1 SGHAT, CDR2 FQNNGV. CDR3 in amino acids: CASSFLGLAGASTDTQYF. CDR3 DNA: TGTGCCAGCAGCTTCCTAGGACTAGCGGGGGCCAGCACAGATACGCAGTATTTT.

The chain links TRBV19 to TRBJ1-5, with 7 nucleotides matching TRBD1. V lost 5 bases, J lost 11 bases, and 6 bases stayed unmatched. This CDR3 is 12 amino acids long. Looked up from germline, CDR1 is LNHDA and CDR2 is SQIVND (reference sequence). This CDR3 is CASSVRGAAQHF. CDR3 nucleotide sequence: TGTGCCAGTAGTGTCAGGGGGGCGGCCCAGCATTTT.

The chain is built from TRBV7-9 and TRBJ2-7; maybe TRBD2 (5 bases). The V gene's germline CDR1 is SEHNR and CDR2 FQNEAQ (reference sequence). This CDR3 contains 14 residues. The V end was cut by 1 base, the J end by 6 bases, with 13 bases between. CDR3 coding DNA: TGTGCCAGCAGCTTAGAAAAGACGGCGGGCGAGCAGTACTTC. Translating gives CASSLEKTAGEQYF.

This chain connects TRBV2 to TRBJ1-4; unclear D gene. This CDR3 spans 15 amino acids. V was pared by 7 bases and J by 7 bases, with 19 bases between. The V gene's germline CDR1 is SNHLY and CDR2 FYNNEI. CDR3 sequence: CASKREGHTPEKLFF. In nucleotides, the CDR3 is TGTGCCAGCAAAAGAGAGGGTCATACCCCTGAAAAACTGTTTTTT.

The chain couples TRBV6-5 to TRBJ1-4, with D maybe TRBD1 (5 bases). The CDR3 sequence is 15 residues long. The germline V gene encodes CDR1 MNHEY and CDR2 SVGAGI. Trimming shortened V by 2 bases and J by 10 bases, and 17 bases separated the two germline ends. The CDR3: CASSYGGGAVGKLFF. CDR3 DNA sequence: TGTGCCAGCAGTTACGGGGGAGGGGCGGTGGGAAAACTGTTTTTT.

The rearrangement uses TRBV7-6 and TRBJ1-4; no clear D gene. The CDR3 spans 13 residues. Germline V gives CDR1 SGHVS, CDR2 FNYEAQ. The V and J ends lost 5 bases and 7 bases respectively, with 11 bases between them. The CDR3 is CASSRGRGEKLFF. In nucleotides, the CDR3 is TGTGCCAGCAGCCGAGGGAGAGGTGAAAAACTGTTTTTT.

The rearrangement uses TRBV5-1 and TRBJ2-7; 10 bases fit TRBD1. The length of the CDR3 is 16 residues. Germline CDR1 is SGHRS and CDR2 is YFSETQ. The junction had 14 bases not matched to a gene; V was cut back by 6 bases and J by 5 bases. CDR3 amino acids: CASTRGSRDRGDEQYF. The CDR3 DNA reads as TGCGCCAGCACCCGGGGGTCCCGGGACAGGGGCGACGAGCAGTACTTC.

The gene calls are TRBV7-8 and TRBJ2-5; 7 nucleotides match TRBD1. This CDR3 has 14 amino acids. Germline trimming cut 6 bases from V and 2 bases from J; bases unmatched to any gene: 6. Germline-derived CDR1 and CDR2 are SGHVS and FQNEAQ. The CDR3 DNA follows: TGTGCCAGCAGTTACAGGGGTGGGCAAGAGACCCAGTACTTC. Translation gives CASSYRGGQETQYF.

The chain uses TRBV4-3 and TRBJ2-3; 12 bases match TRBD2. The CDR3 sequence is 14 residues long. Germline-derived CDR1 and CDR2 are LGHNA and YSLEER. V was pared by 10 bases and J by 5 bases, with 7 bases of the junction left unmatched. CDR3 DNA: TGCGCCACCGCGGCGACTAGCGGGGGAGATACGCAGTATTTT. It yields the protein CATAATSGGDTQYF.

The chain recombines TRBV15 with TRBJ2-7; maybe TRBD1 (5 bases). The CDR3 has 13 residues. Trimming shortened V by 3 bases and J by 3 bases, and 9 bases separated the two germline ends. Germline V lookup: CDR1 LNHNV, CDR2 YYDKDF (reference sequence). The CDR3 DNA reads as TGTGCCACCAGCAGGATGGACATCTACGAGCAGTACTTC. Encoded protein: CATSRMDIYEQYF.

As DNA, the CDR3 is TGCGCCAGCAGCCAAGCCCCGAACGGGTACAATGAGCAGTTCTTC. This translates into CASSQAPNGYNEQFF. The chain has TRBV4-1 and TRBJ2-1, with D uncertain. V shed 1 base and J shed 4 bases, with 11 bases lying between them. The CDR3 contains 15 residues. Germline CDR1 and CDR2: MGHRA and YSYEKL.

This clone is a singleton in its sample. V usage is TRBV7-9 and J usage is TRBJ1-4; 9 bases are a match to TRBD1. V gave up 11 bases and J gave up 3 bases; unmatched junction bases: 4. Germline values: CDR1 SEHNR, CDR2 FQNEAQ (reference sequence). CDR3 size: 13 residues. The CDR3: CAGGQGANEKLFF. For the CDR3, the DNA is TGTGCCGGGGGACAGGGTGCTAATGAAAAACTGTTTTTT.

The chain couples TRBV21-1 to TRBJ2-5; the table's TRBD1 call for D was not verified on the DNA. TRBV21-1 is a recognized pseudogene. CDR3 length equals 12 residues. This chain's CDR3 is CASSRKQGTQYF. As DNA, the CDR3 is TGTGCCAGCAGCAGAAAACAGGGGACCCAGTACTTC.

The rearrangement links TRBV10-3 to TRBJ2-5, with 7 bases matching TRBD2. The CDR3 spans 15 residues. Germline V gene lookup returns CDR1 ENHRY and CDR2 SYGVKD. The J segment lost 1 base and the V segment lost 3 bases, leaving 5 bases of the junction unmatched. CDR3: CAISDFGGGQETQYF. DNA of the CDR3: TGTGCCATCAGTGACTTTGGCGGGGGCCAAGAGACCCAGTACTTC.

This clone was observed once. This chain links TRBV5-1 with TRBJ2-5; 15 bases are shared with TRBD2. V gave up 4 bases and J gave up 5 bases; unmatched junction bases: 6. The germline V gene encodes CDR1 SGHRS and CDR2 YFSETQ. The CDR3 runs 16 residues. The CDR3 region has the DNA TGCGCCAGCAGCGCCGGACTAGCGGGGGGGCGGGAGACCCAGTACTTC. Amino acid sequence: CASSAGLAGGRETQYF. Complete variable domain (other parts from reference TRBV5-1 and TRBJ2-5): KAGVTQTPRYLIKTRGQQVTLSCSPISGHRSVSWYQQTPGQGLQFLFEYFSETQRNKGNFPGRFSGRQFSNSRSEMNVSTLELGDSALYLCASSAGLAGGRETQYFGPGTRLLVL.

The gene calls are TRBV18 and TRBJ2-2; D not resolved. Germline CDR1 is KGHSH and CDR2 is LQKENI. The CDR3 consists of 14 residues. Trimming stripped 0 bases from V and 4 bases from J, with 6 bases between. Here the CDR3 reads CASSPPGLTGELFF. The CDR3, as DNA: TGTGCCAGCTCACCACCGGGCCTCACCGGGGAGCTGTTTTTT.

The gene calls are TRBV7-9 and TRBJ2-7; D is possibly TRBD2 (6 bases). The CDR3 has 14 amino acids. Trimming pared 5 bases from V and 1 base from J, leaving 12 bases between. Per the germline V gene, CDR1 is SEHNR and CDR2 is FQNEAQ (reference sequence). The DNA for the CDR3 is TGTGCCAGCAGCCCAGGTAGCGGATCCTACGAGCAGTACTTC. Translating it yields CASSPGSGSYEQYF.

V and J are TRBV27 and TRBJ2-7; 7 nucleotides align to TRBD2. J gave up 2 bases and V 4 bases, and 5 bases lay outside the gene matches. The CDR3 is 14 residues long. CDR1 and CDR2 from the germline V gene are MNHEY and SMNVEV (reference sequence). In DNA form, the CDR3 reads TGTGCCAGCAGTTACGGGGGGAGGCCCTACGAGCAGTACTTC. Its protein product is CASSYGGRPYEQYF.

The chain employs TRBV5-1 and TRBJ2-7; possible D gene TRBD2, 6 bases. The CDR3 sequence is 14 residues long. Trimming took off 0 bases at V and 6 bases at J, with 13 bases between the two ends. In germline, CDR1 is SGHRS, CDR2 YFSETQ. CDR3 sequence: CASSLDSGGFEQYF. The CDR3 bases are TGCGCCAGCAGCTTGGATTCCGGGGGATTCGAGCAGTACTTC.

This clone was counted only a few times. Other DNA sequences of this sample code for an identical CDR3. The gene calls are TRBV6-1 and TRBJ1-1, with a possible D match to TRBD1 (5 bases). CDR3 size: 12 residues. Between the trimmed V and J ends, which lost 6 bases and 5 bases, there was a span of 10 bases. From germline, CDR1 is MNHNS and CDR2 SASEGT. CDR3 residues: CASSREGTEAFF. CDR3 DNA: TGTGCCAGCAGCAGGGAAGGAACTGAAGCTTTCTTT.

In this sample, this clone turned up once. Its ends do not fully match the called genes, so a read error is possible. This rearrangement joins TRBV2 to TRBJ1-2; no reliable D call. CDR1 is SNHLY, CDR2 FYNNEI, per germline. CDR3 length: 17 residues. The CDR3 DNA reads as TGTACCAGCAAAAGCGAGGCGATGACCGTTGCTAGGTATGGCTACACCTTC. Protein sequence: CTSKSEAMTVARYGYTF.

The chain couples TRBV7-3 to TRBJ2-6, with D possibly TRBD1 on 5 matching bases. This CDR3 region has 16 residues. The germline V and J ends were trimmed by 2 bases and 4 bases, with 12 bases remaining between them. Germline CDR1 is SGHTA and CDR2 is FQGTGA. The CDR3: CASSLGTGAGANVLTF. The CDR3 region has the DNA TGTGCCAGCAGCTTAGGTACAGGAGCGGGGGCCAACGTCCTGACTTTC.

This clone has a handful of counts. V gene TRBV5-1 combines with J gene TRBJ1-1, with 8 bases matching TRBD1. The germline V gene encodes CDR1 SGHRS and CDR2 YFSETQ. The CDR3 is 14 amino acids. V gave up 2 bases and J gave up 6 bases; unmatched junction bases: 6. The CDR3 nucleotides read TGCGCCAGCAGCTTACAGGGGGTGGTTGCTGAAGCTTTCTTT. It translates to CASSLQGVVAEAFF. Based on the CDR3 plus reference TRBV5-1 and TRBJ1-1, the full variable domain is KAGVTQTPRYLIKTRGQQVTLSCSPISGHRSVSWYQQTPGQGLQFLFEYFSETQRNKGNFPGRFSGRQFSNSRSEMNVSTLELGDSALYLCASSLQGVVAEAFFGQGTRLTVV.